This entry lists 10 T cell receptor beta chains sequenced from one sample in a study of T cells in localized non-small cell lung cancer. Sequenced by immunoSEQ multiplex PCR; TCRdb stores in-frame clones only, minus some. The table includes around 2,000 clones, around 24% detected once. Sequenced material: normal lung tissue next to the tumor, taken before any cancer treatment. Every receptor here comes from a male donor at least 60 years old with stage I lung adenocarcinoma.

The chain uses TRBV4-1 and TRBJ2-5; D is unresolved. The V end was cut by 1 base, the J end by 5 bases, with 11 bases between. This CDR3 comprises 14 residues. Germline-derived CDR1 and CDR2 are MGHRA and YSYEKL. CDR3 sequence (DNA): TGCGCCAGCAGCCAAGTCGGCCAGCCCGAGACCCAGTACTTC. Amino acid sequence: CASSQVGQPETQYF.

The chain uses TRBV21-1 and TRBJ2-5; no DNA check was done on the table's D call, TRBD1. TRBV21-1 is marked as a pseudogene. This CDR3 has 14 residues. The CDR3 DNA reads TGTGCCAGCAGTCCCCTCGACAGCTTGGAGACCCAGTACTTC. It codes for CASSPLDSLETQYF.

This clone was seen only once. The J gene is TRBJ2-5, the V gene TRBV5-1; 8 positions agree with TRBD1. V trimming: 3 bases; J trimming: 5 bases; junction bases outside the gene matches: 6. From germline, CDR1 is SGHRS and CDR2 YFSETQ. This CDR3 has 14 amino acids. The CDR3 DNA follows: TGCGCCAGCAGCTCTACAGGGGGTCGGGAGACCCAGTACTTC. Its protein product is CASSSTGGRETQYF.

This chain links TRBV11-3 with TRBJ2-1, with D tentatively TRBD1 or TRBD2 (5 bases each). This CDR3 region has 16 residues. V was shortened by 4 bases and J by 2 bases, with 15 bases between the two germline ends. Germline CDR1 and CDR2: SGHNT and YENEEA. The CDR3 protein is CASSYIGTLTYNEQFF. The CDR3 nucleotides are TGTGCCAGCAGCTACATCGGGACCCTAACCTACAATGAGCAGTTCTTC.

This clone was observed once. This chain uses TRBV18 with TRBJ1-3; 11 bases align to TRBD1. The CDR3 runs 19 residues. The junction had 10 bases not matched to a gene; V was cut back by 3 bases and J by 0 bases. Per the germline V gene, CDR1 is KGHSH and CDR2 is LQKENI. The CDR3 region is CASSPLGTGGDYSGNTIYF. The CDR3 DNA follows: TGTGCCAGCTCACCTTTGGGGACAGGGGGTGACTACTCTGGAAACACCATATATTTT. The entire variable domain, with the rest obtained from reference TRBV18 and TRBJ1-3, is as follows: NAGVMQNPRHLVRRRGQEARLRCSPMKGHSHVYWYRQLPEEGLKFMVYLQKENIIDESGMPKERFSAEFPKEGPSILRIQQVVRGDSAAYFCASSPLGTGGDYSGNTIYFGEGSWLTVV.

In its sample, this clone was seen a few times. V and J are TRBV6-8 and TRBJ2-2, with a possible D match to TRBD2 (5 bases). The V gene's germline CDR1 is MNHGY and CDR2 SAAAGT. Trimming took 6 bases from V and 0 from J, leaving 14 bases between them. This CDR3 is built from 16 residues. CDR3 region: CASRYRETSNTGELFF. In DNA, the CDR3 is TGTGCCAGCAGATACCGGGAAACCTCGAACACCGGGGAGCTGTTTTTT.

This sequence joins TRBV19 and TRBJ2-2, with TRBD1 as a possible D gene (5 bases). Germline V gene lookup returns CDR1 LNHDA and CDR2 SQIVND (reference sequence). Between the trimmed V and J ends, which lost 2 bases and 0 bases, there was a span of 7 bases. The CDR3 runs to 15 residues. The chain's CDR3 is CASSIRQTNTGELFF. The CDR3 DNA sequence: TGTGCCAGTAGTATAAGACAGACGAACACCGGGGAGCTGTTTTTT.

By frequency in the sample, this clone is medium-sized. The chain combines TRBV11-3 with TRBJ2-7, with a tentative D call TRBD1 (5 bases). From germline, CDR1 is SGHNT and CDR2 YENEEA. The germline V and J ends were trimmed by 2 bases and 6 bases, with 14 bases remaining between them. The CDR3 length is 14 residues. The CDR3 loop reads CASSLTAGLGEQYF. CDR3 sequence (DNA): TGTGCCAGCAGCTTAACGGCAGGGCTGGGCGAGCAGTACTTC.

The chain is built from TRBV9 and TRBJ1-3; D is unclear. Germline lookup yields CDR1 SGDLS and CDR2 YYNGEE. V gave up 0 bases and J gave up 7 bases, with 8 bases separating them. This CDR3 is 13 amino acids long. CDR3 amino acids: CASSVEGENTIYF. Here the CDR3 DNA reads TGTGCCAGCAGCGTAGAAGGAGAGAACACCATATATTTT.

The rearrangement links TRBV18 to TRBJ1-1, with D unclear. The V gene's germline CDR1 is KGHSH and CDR2 LQKENI. Deletions cut 7 bases from V and 0 bases from J, with 12 bases between. This CDR3 region has 14 residues. In nucleotides, the CDR3 is TGTGCCAGCTTGCCATCGGCTCTGAACACTGAAGCTTTCTTT. Its protein product is CASLPSALNTEAFF.